A single sample gave rise to the 7 T cell receptor beta chains below, sequenced in a study of blood T cell repertoires in COVID-19. Clones were read by immunoSEQ multiplex PCR, and TCRdb kept only the in-frame ones, dropping some. The repertoire consists of 90,000 to 130,000 clones, with about 85% occurring once and the leading ten covering around 4.4%. Source material: peripheral blood. Receptors were obtained from a human donor in a cohort sampled during active COVID-19.

In its sample, this clone was seen once. The genes are TRBV6-1 and TRBJ1-2, with D possibly matching TRBD1 (5 bases). CDR3 size: 15 residues. Trimming took 2 bases from V and 3 from J, leaving 13 bases between them. Germline V gene lookup returns CDR1 MNHNS and CDR2 SASEGT. The CDR3 coding sequence is TGTGCCAGCAGTGAAAACAGGAGATCCCACTATGGCTACACCTTC. As protein: CASSENRRSHYGYTF.

The chain carries TRBV2 and TRBJ2-7, with a possible D match to TRBD1 (5 bases). In germline, CDR1 is SNHLY, CDR2 FYNNEI. Between the trimmed V and J ends, which lost 4 bases and 4 bases, there was a span of 14 bases. This CDR3 spans 14 amino acids. CDR3 sequence: CASSVEGARYEQYF. CDR3 nucleotides: TGTGCCAGCAGTGTAGAAGGGGCGCGGTACGAGCAGTACTTC.

The chain carries TRBV30 and TRBJ2-1; D is possibly TRBD2 (7 bases). CDR1 is GTSNPN, CDR2 SVGIG, per germline (reference sequence). V was trimmed by 5 bases and J by 7 bases, leaving 18 bases between them. The CDR3 totals 14 residues. CDR3 residues: CAWQGGGLSNEQFF. DNA of the CDR3: TGTGCCTGGCAAGGGGGGGGGCTATCTAATGAGCAGTTCTTC.

V gene TRBV5-1 combines with J gene TRBJ2-5, with 13 bases that match TRBD2. V shed 4 bases, J shed 4 bases, and the junction held 1 base outside the gene matches. Germline values: CDR1 SGHRS, CDR2 YFSETQ. The CDR3 is 14 amino acids. CDR3 loop: CASSRTSGRETQYF. CDR3 coding DNA: TGCGCCAGCAGCCGGACTAGCGGGAGAGAGACCCAGTACTTC.

The rearrangement links TRBV18 to TRBJ1-1, with D maybe TRBD1 (6 bases). V lost 2 bases and J lost 5, with 15 bases in between. Germline V gene data show CDR1 as KGHSH and CDR2 as LQKENI. The CDR3 runs 15 residues. CDR3 coding DNA: TGTGCCAGCTCACCAGACTCAAACAGGGATACTGAAGCTTTCTTT. Its translation is CASSPDSNRDTEAFF.

The chain recombines TRBV3-1 (or the pseudogene TRBV3-2) with TRBJ1-3; possible D gene TRBD1, 6 bases. Germline assignment: CDR1 LGHDT and CDR2 YNNKEL (reference sequence). The CDR3 length is 18 residues. V was cut by 3 bases and J by 4 bases, with 22 bases left in between. The CDR3 sequence is CASSQSRIAGALGNTIYF. As DNA, the CDR3 is TGTGCCAGCAGCCAGAGTCGGATAGCAGGGGCTTTAGGAAACACCATATATTTT.

This chain connects TRBV11-3 to TRBJ1-2; D remains unclear. The CDR3 has 15 residues. V was shortened by 1 base and J by 5 bases, with 14 bases between the two germline ends. Per germline, CDR1 SGHNT and CDR2 YENEEA. CDR3 amino acids: CASSLGSARLYGYTF. As DNA, the CDR3 is TGTGCCAGCAGCTTAGGCAGTGCTAGACTGTATGGCTACACCTTC. Filled out from reference TRBV11-3 and TRBJ1-2, the complete variable domain reads EAGVVQSPRYKIIEKKQPVAFWCNPISGHNTLYWYLQNLGQGPELLIRYENEEAVDDSQLPKDRFSAERLKGVDSTLKIQPAELGDSAVYLCASSLGSARLYGYTFGSGTRLTVV.